The present T cell receptor (beta chain) was sequenced within a study of PD-1 blockade in classical Hodgkin lymphoma. As for the study in general: Patients were given intravenous nivolumab, 3 mg/kg, every 2 weeks. Broader study findings: Exclusion was the outcome for patients who began nivolumab under 1 year after ASCT. Complete responders entered with baseline diversity on par with newly diagnosed patients, the results showed. The causes of the repertoire differences, possibly disease activity or prior therapy, remain undefined.

Details on this clone: What it binds is not known.

Using immunoSEQ multiplex PCR, the repertoire was profiled, and TCRdb retains in-frame clones only, with some absent. The sample has about 86,000 clones, 75% to 90% seen once. All patients experienced relapse after autologous stem cell transplantation, and brentuximab vedotin exposure was variable. This TCR came from a human donor with classical Hodgkin lymphoma. The sample consisted of peripheral blood mononuclear cells (PBMCs), taken at baseline.

CDR3: CASSQRNYGYTF. In nucleotides, the CDR3 is TGCGCCAGCAGCCAAAGGAACTATGGCTACACCTTC. The J gene is TRBJ1-2, the V gene TRBV4-3, with D unresolved. V lost 2 bases to trimming and J lost 2 bases, with 3 bases between them. CDR3 length: 12 amino acids. Per germline, CDR1 LGHNA and CDR2 YSLEER.